Given below is one TCR beta chain in context. The data derive from a study of cytomegalovirus exposure and HLA in healthy donors. Both 60 Vbeta primers and 13 Jbeta primers went into the PCR. Generated by immunoSEQ multiplex PCR, the TCRdb table keeps only in-frame clones and is missing some. The sample gives under 200,000 clones, 60% to 80% of which show up once; more than 12% is in the top ten. The receptor's source is a man over 45 in good health and CMV-seropositive. What was sequenced was PBMCs.

CDR3 region: CASSVDGGNMNTEAFF. DNA for the CDR3: TGTGCCAGCAGCGTAGACGGCGGCAACATGAACACTGAAGCTTTCTTT. This chain uses TRBV9 with TRBJ1-1, with D unclear. Germline V lookup: CDR1 SGDLS, CDR2 YYNGEE. The ends were cut back, 0 bases at V and 0 bases at J, with 12 bases in the middle. The CDR3 spans 16 residues.